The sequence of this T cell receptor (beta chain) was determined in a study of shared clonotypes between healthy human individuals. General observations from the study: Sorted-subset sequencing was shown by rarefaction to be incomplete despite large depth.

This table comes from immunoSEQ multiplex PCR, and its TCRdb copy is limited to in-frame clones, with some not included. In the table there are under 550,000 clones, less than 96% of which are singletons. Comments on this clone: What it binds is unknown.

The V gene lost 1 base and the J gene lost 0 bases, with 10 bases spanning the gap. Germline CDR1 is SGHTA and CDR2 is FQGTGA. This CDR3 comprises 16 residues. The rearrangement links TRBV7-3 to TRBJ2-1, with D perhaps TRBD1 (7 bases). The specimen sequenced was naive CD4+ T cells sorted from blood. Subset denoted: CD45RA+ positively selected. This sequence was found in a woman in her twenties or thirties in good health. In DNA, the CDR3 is TGTGCCAGCAGCTTAAATCAGGGGGGCTCCTACAATGAGCAGTTCTTC. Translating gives CASSLNQGGSYNEQFF.